This passage covers 27 T cell receptor beta chains from one sample sequenced in a study of shared clonotypes between healthy human individuals. Clones were sequenced by immunoSEQ multiplex PCR, and TCRdb holds only the in-frame ones, with some missing. The data contain 550,000 to 750,000 clones, 92% of them singletons. Naive CD8 cells lacked CD45RO and underwent positive selection for CCR7, leaving out terminally differentiated effector memory CD45RA+ cells. Source material: naive CD8+ T cells sorted from blood. The receptors derive from a man aged 25-45 years in good health.

The genes are TRBV28 and TRBJ1-3; D is uncertain. The CDR3 consists of 14 residues. Germline values: CDR1 MDHEN, CDR2 SYDVKM. V was clipped by 3 bases and J by 3 bases, with 9 bases between them. The CDR3 region has the DNA TGTGCCAGCAGTTTCGGTTTGGGTGGAAACACCATATATTTT. It yields the protein CASSFGLGGNTIYF.

V usage is TRBV7-6 and J usage is TRBJ2-2, with 7 nucleotides matching TRBD2. Germline V gives CDR1 SGHVS, CDR2 FNYEAQ. V lost 4 bases, J lost 1 base, and 12 bases stayed unmatched. There are 18 residues in the CDR3. The CDR3: CASSSSGNLIGNTGELFF. The CDR3 DNA sequence: TGTGCCAGCAGCTCCAGCGGGAATCTAATAGGGAACACCGGGGAGCTGTTTTTT.

The rearrangement uses TRBV7-9 and TRBJ2-1; possibly TRBD2 for D (6 bases). Trimming removed 3 bases from V and 0 bases from J, with 9 bases in between. Looked up from germline, CDR1 is SEHNR and CDR2 is FQNEAQ (reference sequence). The CDR3 extends over 15 amino acids. The CDR3 DNA reads TGTGCCAGCAGCTTTGCGGGGCGCTCCTACAATGAGCAGTTCTTC. Translation: CASSFAGRSYNEQFF.

The gene calls are TRBV5-1 and TRBJ2-3, with unresolved D. Germline lookup yields CDR1 SGHRS and CDR2 YFSETQ. V lost 0 bases and J 4 bases, leaving 9 bases between the germline ends. The CDR3 extends over 14 amino acids. The CDR3 here is CASSLETGADTQYF. For the CDR3, the DNA is TGCGCCAGCAGCTTGGAGACCGGAGCAGATACGCAGTATTTT.

This chain connects TRBV11-2 to TRBJ2-2; no firm D call. The CDR3 covers 13 residues. V was clipped by 5 bases and J by 1 base, with 5 bases between them. Germline loops: CDR1 SGHAT, CDR2 FQNNGV. Here the CDR3 reads CASSPENTGELFF. DNA of the CDR3: TGTGCCAGCAGCCCCGAGAACACCGGGGAGCTGTTTTTT.

This sequence joins TRBV19 and TRBJ2-2; tentatively, D is TRBD1 (6 bases). V was trimmed by 4 bases and J by 7 bases, leaving 10 bases between them. The germline V gene has CDR1 LNHDA and CDR2 SQIVND (reference sequence). The CDR3 consists of 13 residues. CDR3 region: CASSTGAGGELFF. As DNA, the CDR3 is TGTGCCAGTAGTACAGGGGCGGGCGGGGAGCTGTTTTTT.

V usage is TRBV4-1 and J usage is TRBJ2-1, with D possibly TRBD2 on 6 matching bases. V lost 3 bases to trimming and J lost 2 bases, with 17 bases between them. Germline lookup yields CDR1 MGHRA and CDR2 YSYEKL. The CDR3 is 17 residues long. Here the CDR3 reads CASSQAALALTYNEQFF. CDR3 sequence (DNA): TGCGCCAGCAGCCAGGCCGCTCTAGCGCTTACCTACAATGAGCAGTTCTTC.

The chain joins TRBV28 to TRBJ1-3, with TRBD1 as a possible D gene (6 bases). The CDR3 has 14 amino acids. V gave up 6 bases and J gave up 3 bases, with 12 bases separating them. Germline-derived CDR1 and CDR2 are MDHEN and SYDVKM. The CDR3 spells CASSSTGIGNTIYF. In nucleotides, the CDR3 is TGTGCCAGCAGCTCCACAGGGATTGGAAACACCATATATTTT. The full variable domain, with the rest looked up from reference TRBV28 and TRBJ1-3, is DVKVTQSSRYLVKRTGEKVFLECVQDMDHENMFWYRQDPGLGLRLIYFSYDVKMKEKGDIPEGYSVSREKKERFSLILESASTNQTSMYLCASSSTGIGNTIYFGEGSWLTVV.

In DNA, the CDR3 is TGTGCCAGCAGGGCGACCCAGTACTTC. It yields the protein CASRATQYF. The gene calls are TRBV28 and TRBJ2-5; D unclear. Germline lookup yields CDR1 MDHEN and CDR2 SYDVKM. Between the trimmed V and J ends, which lost 6 bases and 7 bases, there was a span of 3 bases. The CDR3 is 9 amino acids.

To note about this clone: Other DNA sequences of this sample code for an identical CDR3. The chain has TRBV7-6 and TRBJ2-1, with 10 bases matching TRBD1. V was clipped by 5 bases and J by 12 bases; unmatched bases: 7. CDR1 and CDR2 (germline): SGHVS, FNYEAQ. The CDR3 covers 13 residues. The CDR3 nucleotides are TGTGCCAGCAGCCCGGGACAGGGGAACTGGCAGTTCTTC. Translating gives CASSPGQGNWQFF.

This chain connects TRBV28 to TRBJ2-7; a weak D match, TRBD1 (6 bases). The CDR3 sequence is 15 residues long. V gave up 9 bases and J gave up 2 bases, with 20 bases separating them. The V gene's germline CDR1 is MDHEN and CDR2 SYDVKM. The CDR3 bases are TGTGCCAGTTCCCTAACAGGGTGGGATGCCTACGAGCAGTACTTC. It is translated as CASSLTGWDAYEQYF.

This chain uses TRBV9 with TRBJ2-4, with TRBD2 as a possible D gene (5 bases). This CDR3 is 15 amino acids long. V dropped 3 bases and J dropped 0 bases, with 10 bases sitting between them. The germline gives CDR1 SGDLS, CDR2 YYNGEE. The CDR3 coding sequence is TGTGCCAGCAGCGCCGCCGGGAAAGCCAAAAACATTCAGTACTTC. Translated, it gives CASSAAGKAKNIQYF.

V and J are TRBV7-8 and TRBJ2-5; 11 nucleotides align to TRBD2. The CDR3 sequence is 17 residues long. V gave up 3 bases and J gave up 5 bases; unmatched junction bases: 11. Looked up from germline, CDR1 is SGHVS and CDR2 is FQNEAQ. The CDR3 DNA reads TGTGCCAGCAGCTTTCTAATAGCGGGAGGGTCCGGGGAGACCCAGTACTTC. This codes for CASSFLIAGGSGETQYF. The whole variable domain, filled in from reference TRBV7-8 and TRBJ2-5, reads GAGVSQSPRYKVAKRGQDVALRCDPISGHVSLFWYQQALGQGPEFLTYFQNEAQLDKSGLPSDRFFAERPEGSVSTLKIQRTQQEDSAVYLCASSFLIAGGSGETQYFGPGTRLLVL.

The chain combines TRBV4-1 with TRBJ1-3; a weak D match, TRBD1 (6 bases). CDR1 and CDR2 from the germline V gene are MGHRA and YSYEKL. There are 15 residues in the CDR3. V shed 5 bases and J shed 4 bases, with 15 bases lying between them. The CDR3 coding sequence is TGCGCCAGCAGCAAACATCAGGGGCCGGGAAACACCATATATTTT. This encodes CASSKHQGPGNTIYF.

The chain is built from TRBV7-9 and TRBJ2-7; no reliable D call. Germline-derived CDR1 and CDR2 are SEHNR and FQNEAQ (reference sequence). V gave up 1 base and J gave up 2 bases, with 9 bases separating them. The CDR3 runs 14 residues. CDR3 region: CASSLGIGTYEQYF. The CDR3 nucleotides are TGTGCCAGCAGCTTAGGCATAGGCACCTACGAGCAGTACTTC.

This clone has only a few counts. The CDR3 region is CASWAGSDNNQPQHF. CDR3 nucleotides: TGTGCCAGCTGGGCGGGTTCGGACAACAATCAGCCCCAGCATTTT. The chain is built from TRBV28 and TRBJ1-5, with a weak D call TRBD1 (5 bases). The ends were cut back, 8 bases at V and 3 bases at J, with 17 bases in the middle. Germline assignment: CDR1 MDHEN and CDR2 SYDVKM. The CDR3 totals 15 residues. Variable domain in full (rest from reference TRBV28 and TRBJ1-5): DVKVTQSSRYLVKRTGEKVFLECVQDMDHENMFWYRQDPGLGLRLIYFSYDVKMKEKGDIPEGYSVSREKKERFSLILESASTNQTSMYLCASWAGSDNNQPQHFGDGTRLSIL.

This CDR3 is CASSPWRTGDPEAFF. The DNA for the CDR3 is TGTGCCAGCAGTCCCTGGCGGACAGGGGACCCTGAAGCTTTCTTT. V and J are TRBV28 and TRBJ1-1, with 9 bases aligning to TRBD1. Germline CDR1 reads MDHEN; CDR2 reads SYDVKM. V was clipped by 5 bases and J by 6 bases; unmatched bases: 10. The CDR3 extends over 15 amino acids. Based on the CDR3 plus reference TRBV28 and TRBJ1-1, the full variable domain is DVKVTQSSRYLVKRTGEKVFLECVQDMDHENMFWYRQDPGLGLRLIYFSYDVKMKEKGDIPEGYSVSREKKERFSLILESASTNQTSMYLCASSPWRTGDPEAFFGQGTRLTVV.

V and J are TRBV7-2 and TRBJ1-1; D is unclear. The CDR3 loop spans 13 amino acids. Germline loops: CDR1 SGHTA, CDR2 FQGNSA. With 2 bases removed from V and 2 bases from J, the gap between germline ends came to 6 bases. The CDR3 region is CASSLTVNTEAFF. The CDR3 region has the DNA TGTGCCAGCAGCTTAACAGTCAACACTGAAGCTTTCTTT.

The chain combines TRBV19 with TRBJ2-3; 10 nucleotides align to TRBD2. Per the germline V gene, CDR1 is LNHDA and CDR2 is SQIVND (reference sequence). J lost 2 bases, V lost 3 bases, and 5 bases had no gene match. There are 16 residues in the CDR3. CDR3 DNA sequence: TGTGCCAGTAGTATCCTCGGACTAGCGGTCACAGATACGCAGTATTTT. Its translation: CASSILGLAVTDTQYF.

The CDR3 spells CASSLLYGYTF. The CDR3 nucleotides are TGTGCCAGCAGCTTACTCTATGGCTACACCTTC. V and J are TRBV11-2 and TRBJ1-2; no clear D. The CDR3 extends over 11 amino acids. Trimming removed 2 bases at V and 4 bases at J, with 2 bases between. Germline CDR1 SGHAT, CDR2 FQNNGV.

This sequence joins TRBV5-6 and TRBJ2-2, with 14 nucleotides matching TRBD2. The junction had 4 bases not matched to a gene; V was cut back by 0 bases and J by 0 bases. CDR3 length equals 19 residues. Germline CDR1 SGHDT, CDR2 YYEEEE. CDR3 DNA: TGTGCCAGCAGCTTGGGGGGACTAGCGGGAGTAGCGAACACCGGGGAGCTGTTTTTT. Translating it yields CASSLGGLAGVANTGELFF.

The V and J genes are TRBV7-9 and TRBJ2-3, with 9 bases that match TRBD2. CDR1 SEHNR and CDR2 FQNEAQ come from the germline V gene (reference sequence). The CDR3 loop spans 19 amino acids. Trimming at V came to 5 bases and at J to 4 bases, leaving 19 bases not matched to a gene. CDR3 nucleotide sequence: TGTGCCAGCAGCCAAACACTCTACAAGGCTAGCGGGATATCAGATACGCAGTATTTT. Encoded protein: CASSQTLYKASGISDTQYF.

The chain links TRBV28 to TRBJ2-5, with 10 bases aligning to TRBD2. Per germline, CDR1 MDHEN and CDR2 SYDVKM. V was clipped by 8 bases and J by 5 bases; unmatched bases: 5. This CDR3 spans 13 amino acids. The CDR3 nucleotides are TGTGCCAGCGCTAGCGGGAGCTGGGAGACCCAGTACTTC. As protein: CASASGSWETQYF.

This clone was counted once. This chain links TRBV9 with TRBJ2-6; D is perhaps TRBD1 or TRBD2 (5 bases each). Germline values: CDR1 SGDLS, CDR2 YYNGEE. This CDR3 has 18 amino acids. V was cut by 2 bases and J by 0 bases, with 15 bases left in between. CDR3 sequence: CASSVSGTANSGANVLTF. Written as DNA, the CDR3 is TGTGCCAGCAGCGTCTCCGGGACGGCCAACTCTGGGGCCAACGTCCTGACTTTC. Full variable domain (missing parts from reference TRBV9 and TRBJ2-6): DSGVTQTPKHLITATGQRVTLRCSPRSGDLSVYWYQQSLDQGLQFLIQYYNGEERAKGNILERFSAQQFPDLHSELNLSSLELGDSALYFCASSVSGTANSGANVLTFGAGSRLTVL.

The J gene is TRBJ1-5, the V gene TRBV5-6; D gene unclear. The CDR3 totals 16 residues. Looked up from germline, CDR1 is SGHDT and CDR2 is YYEEEE. With 0 bases removed from V and 5 bases from J, the gap between germline ends came to 15 bases. As DNA, the CDR3 is TGTGCCAGCAGCTTGGCGGGGATATTGGTAGATCAGCCCCAGCATTTT. It translates to CASSLAGILVDQPQHF.

The chain is built from TRBV7-9 and TRBJ1-1, with 12 bases identical to TRBD1. The J segment lost 4 bases and the V segment lost 5 bases, leaving 8 bases of the junction unmatched. Germline V gene data show CDR1 as SEHNR and CDR2 as FQNEAQ (reference sequence). This CDR3 region has 16 residues. The CDR3 is CASSTRDRGLSTEAFF. The CDR3 nucleotides read TGTGCCAGCAGCACCCGGGACAGGGGGCTTAGCACTGAAGCTTTCTTT.

A few counts support this clone. The CDR3 protein is CASSIVEGYEQYF. In DNA, the CDR3 is TGTGCCAGTAGTATAGTAGAGGGCTACGAGCAGTACTTC. The rearrangement links TRBV19 to TRBJ2-7; D may be TRBD2 (5 bases). This CDR3 spans 13 amino acids. From germline, CDR1 is LNHDA and CDR2 SQIVND (reference sequence). Between the trimmed V and J ends, which lost 1 base and 3 bases, there was a span of 7 bases. Full variable domain (remainder filled in from reference TRBV19 and TRBJ2-7): DGGITQSPKYLFRKEGQNVTLSCEQNLNHDAMYWYRQDPGQGLRLIYYSQIVNDFQKGDIAEGYSVSREKKESFPLTVTSAQKNPTAFYLCASSIVEGYEQYFGPGTRLTVT.